These 7 T cell receptor beta chains were sequenced from one sample in a study of blood T cell repertoires in COVID-19. Generated by immunoSEQ multiplex PCR, the TCRdb table keeps only in-frame clones and is missing some. Here the sample spans 200,000 or so clones, roughly 87% being singletons. Specimen: PBMCs or T cells enriched from blood (not recorded which). Receptors were obtained from a woman aged 40 to 49 with acute COVID-19.

This chain uses TRBV13 with TRBJ1-5; D not certain. This CDR3 has 14 residues. In germline, CDR1 is PRHDT, CDR2 FYEKMQ (reference sequence). V was clipped by 0 bases and J by 1 base, with 4 bases between them. CDR3 amino acids: CASSLGQSNQPQHF. The CDR3 coding sequence is TGTGCCAGCAGCTTAGGGCAGAGCAATCAGCCCCAGCATTTT.

This clone was recorded only once. The chain employs TRBV2 and TRBJ2-7; D is unresolved. Germline V gives CDR1 SNHLY, CDR2 FYNNEI. The CDR3 has 10 amino acids. V dropped 6 bases and J dropped 6 bases, with 6 bases sitting between them. The CDR3 nucleotides read TGTGCCAGCAGCGGCGGCGAGCAGTACTTC. The encoded protein is CASSGGEQYF.

V usage is TRBV18 and J usage is TRBJ2-7, with 14 bases identical to TRBD2. Germline CDR1 reads KGHSH; CDR2 reads LQKENI. This CDR3 has 16 residues. V shed 3 bases and J 4 bases; nucleotides not matched to a gene: 5. The DNA of the CDR3 is TGTGCCAGCTCACCGACCCGGACTAGCGGGGGGTACGAGCAGTACTTC. This sequence encodes CASSPTRTSGGYEQYF.

The chain recombines TRBV11-2 with TRBJ2-1; D perhaps matches TRBD2 (5 bases). Germline V gene data show CDR1 as SGHAT and CDR2 as FQNNGV. With 4 bases removed from V and 2 bases from J, the gap between germline ends came to 9 bases. CDR3 length equals 14 residues. As DNA, the CDR3 is TGTGCCAGCAGCTCGGACTGGACCTACAATGAGCAGTTCTTC. Its translation is CASSSDWTYNEQFF.

The chain couples TRBV16 to TRBJ1-5; D might be TRBD1 (6 bases). Trimming left V 4 bases short and J 2 bases short, with 12 bases between. This CDR3 has 15 residues. Germline lookup yields CDR1 KGHSY and CDR2 FQNENV. The CDR3 bases are TGTGCCAGCAGCCCGAACAGGGTTCGCAATCAGCCCCAGCATTTT. Encoded protein: CASSPNRVRNQPQHF.

V and J are TRBV2 and TRBJ2-3, with 12 bases that match TRBD2. CDR3 size: 18 residues. Trimming removed 7 bases from V and 5 bases from J; junction bases left unmatched: 16. Germline CDR1 is SNHLY and CDR2 is FYNNEI. The CDR3 bases are TGTGCCAGCACCATACCCGGGCTAGCGGGGGGGGGAGAAGATACGCAGTATTTT. Protein product: CASTIPGLAGGGEDTQYF.

This sequence joins TRBV5-1 and TRBJ2-5; tentative D call: TRBD1 (6 bases). The CDR3 is 14 amino acids. Germline CDR1 SGHRS, CDR2 YFSETQ. The V end lost 3 bases, the J end lost 2 bases, and 11 bases lay between the germline ends. Here the CDR3 reads CASSSGTSQETQYF. CDR3 DNA: TGCGCCAGCAGCTCAGGGACAAGTCAAGAGACCCAGTACTTC.